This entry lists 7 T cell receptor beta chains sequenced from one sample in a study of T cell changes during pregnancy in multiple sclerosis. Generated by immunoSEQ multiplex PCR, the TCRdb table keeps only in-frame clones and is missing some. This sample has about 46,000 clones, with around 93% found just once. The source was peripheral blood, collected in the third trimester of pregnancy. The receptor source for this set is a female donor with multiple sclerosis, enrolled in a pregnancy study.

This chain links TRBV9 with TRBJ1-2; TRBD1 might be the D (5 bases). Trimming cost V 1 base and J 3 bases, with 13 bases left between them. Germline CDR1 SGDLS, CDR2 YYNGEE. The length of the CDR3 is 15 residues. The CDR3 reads CASSVNPGGDYGYTF. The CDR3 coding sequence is TGTGCCAGCAGCGTAAATCCAGGAGGGGACTATGGCTACACCTTC.

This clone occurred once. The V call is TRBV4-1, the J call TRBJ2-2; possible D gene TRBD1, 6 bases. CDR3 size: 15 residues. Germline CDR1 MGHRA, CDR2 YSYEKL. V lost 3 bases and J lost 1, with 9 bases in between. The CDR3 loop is CASSHRTENTGELFF. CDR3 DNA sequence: TGCGCCAGCAGCCATCGGACAGAGAACACCGGGGAGCTGTTTTTT.

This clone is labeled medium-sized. CDR3 amino acids: CASSQDPGEGYNEQFF. As DNA, the CDR3 is TGCGCCAGCAGCCAAGATCCGGGGGAGGGATACAATGAGCAGTTCTTC. This chain uses TRBV4-3 with TRBJ2-1; 7 bases fit TRBD2. Per the germline V gene, CDR1 is LGHNA and CDR2 is YSLEER. With 0 bases clipped from V and 4 bases from J, the junction kept 6 bases outside the gene matches. The CDR3 covers 16 residues.

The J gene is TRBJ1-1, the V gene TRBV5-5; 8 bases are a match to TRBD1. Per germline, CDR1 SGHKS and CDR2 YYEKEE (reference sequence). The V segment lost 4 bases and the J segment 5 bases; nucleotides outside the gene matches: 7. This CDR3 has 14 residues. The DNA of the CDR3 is TGTGCCAGCAGCCCCGACAGGGGAGCAACTGAAGCTTTCTTT. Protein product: CASSPDRGATEAFF.

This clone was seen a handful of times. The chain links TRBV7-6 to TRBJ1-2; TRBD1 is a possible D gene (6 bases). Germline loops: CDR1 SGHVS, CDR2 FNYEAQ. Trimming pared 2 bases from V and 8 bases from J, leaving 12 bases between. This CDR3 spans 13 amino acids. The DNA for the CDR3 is TGTGCCAGCAGCTTACAGTCAGGGGAGGGCTACACCTTC. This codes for CASSLQSGEGYTF. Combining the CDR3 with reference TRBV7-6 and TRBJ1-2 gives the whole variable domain GAGVSQSPRYKVTKRGQDVALRCDPISGHVSLYWYRQALGQGPEFLTYFNYEAQQDKSGLPNDRFSAERPEGSISTLTIQRTEQRDSAMYRCASSLQSGEGYTFGSGTRLTVV.

The CDR3 spells CASSDQQGRGNEKLFF. CDR3 bases: TGTGCCAGCAGTGATCAACAGGGGCGAGGTAATGAAAAACTGTTTTTT. The chain employs TRBV25-1 and TRBJ1-4; 7 positions agree with TRBD1. J was trimmed by 4 bases and V by 3 bases; bases with no gene match: 8. The germline V gene encodes CDR1 MGHDK and CDR2 SYGVNS. This CDR3 spans 16 amino acids.

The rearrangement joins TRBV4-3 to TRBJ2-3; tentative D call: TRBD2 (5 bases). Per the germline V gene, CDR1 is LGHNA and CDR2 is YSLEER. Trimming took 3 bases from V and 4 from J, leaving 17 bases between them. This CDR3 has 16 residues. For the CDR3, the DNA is TGCGCCAGCAGCCAGGCAACGGGGTCGGGCCCAGATACGCAGTATTTT. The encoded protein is CASSQATGSGPDTQYF.